What follows are 19 T cell receptor beta chains derived from one specimen sequenced in a study of T cell repertoires in cytomegalovirus infection. The antigens for these receptors are not known. TCRdb reprocessed the reads with MiXCR, giving one entry per CDR3 protein. Among about 69,000 distinct CDR3 sequences listed, about 27% were seen once. This specimen consisted of CD8+ T cells from cultured PBMCs, obtained from culture after CMV antigen stimulation. The receptor source for this set is a human donor in good health (CMV status not recorded). Some clones in this sample may be carry-over from other donors' samples.

This sequence joins TRBV7-2 and TRBJ1-1, with D possibly being TRBD1 (5 bases). Trimming cost V 11 bases and J 1 base, with 11 bases left between them. The CDR3 sequence is 12 residues long. Looked up from germline, CDR1 is SGHTA and CDR2 is FQGNSA. DNA of the CDR3: TGTGCCGAACAGGTGACGAACACTGAAGCTTTCTTT. It codes for CAEQVTNTEAFF.

V usage is TRBV7-2 and J usage is TRBJ2-1; 7 nucleotides align to TRBD2. From germline, CDR1 is SGHTA and CDR2 FQGNSA. Losses at the gene ends were 1 base for V and 3 bases for J; bases not matched to a gene: 6. The length of the CDR3 is 16 residues. The CDR3 is CASSLVGGGGYNEQFF. CDR3 in DNA: TGTGCCAGCAGCTTAGTTGGCGGGGGAGGCTACAATGAGCAGTTCTTC.

The chain carries TRBV7-3 and TRBJ2-5; D possibly corresponds to TRBD2 (5 bases). Trimming removed 4 bases at V and 2 bases at J, with 17 bases between. The CDR3 has 16 residues. The germline gives CDR1 SGHTA, CDR2 FQGTGA. CDR3 nucleotides: TGTGCCAGCAGCTCATCGACTACCCTATTACAAGAGACCCAGTACTTC. Translated: CASSSSTTLLQETQYF.

This clonotype was observed at least ten times. The V and J genes are TRBV7-2 and TRBJ2-3; D possibly matches TRBD1 or TRBD2 (6 bases each). The CDR3 contains 15 residues. Trimming took 3 bases from V and 0 from J, leaving 10 bases between them. The germline V gene has CDR1 SGHTA and CDR2 FQGNSA. In DNA, the CDR3 is TGTGCCAGCAGCTTTAGGGGGAGGAGCACAGATACGCAGTATTTT. Encoded protein: CASSFRGRSTDTQYF. The entire variable domain, with the rest obtained from reference TRBV7-2 and TRBJ2-3, is as follows: GAGVSQSPSNKVTEKGKDVELRCDPISGHTALYWYRQSLGQGLEFLIYFQGNSAPDKSGLPSDRFSAERTGGSVSTLTIQRTQQEDSAVYLCASSFRGRSTDTQYFGPGTRLTVL.

In this sample, this clonotype turned up a few times. V usage is TRBV6-2 or TRBV6-3 and J usage is TRBJ2-1; D call uncertain. The CDR3 extends over 12 amino acids. Trimming took 5 bases from V and 8 from J, leaving 10 bases between them. Germline CDR1 is MNHEY and CDR2 is SVGEGT. Here the CDR3 reads CASSLRHHEQFF. The CDR3 bases are TGTGCCAGCAGTCTGAGACATCATGAGCAGTTCTTC.

This clonotype showed up many times. The gene calls are TRBV6-1 and TRBJ1-1; D is unclear. This CDR3 comprises 15 residues. Per the germline V gene, CDR1 is MNHNS and CDR2 is SASEGT. The V and J ends lost 3 bases and 1 base respectively, with 12 bases between them. The CDR3 DNA follows: TGTGCCAGCAGTGACCTCAACGGAAGGAACACTGAAGCTTTCTTT. Protein product: CASSDLNGRNTEAFF.

The chain uses TRBV6-5 and TRBJ1-6, with D perhaps TRBD1 (5 bases). V was trimmed by 0 bases and J by 7 bases, leaving 10 bases between them. The CDR3 has 15 amino acids. Germline values: CDR1 MNHEY, CDR2 SVGAGI. CDR3 protein: CASSYSRGGNSPLHF. DNA for the CDR3: TGTGCCAGCAGTTACTCCCGGGGCGGGAATTCACCCCTCCACTTT.

J is TRBJ1-6 and V is TRBV7-9, with a tentative D call TRBD1 (5 bases). V lost 4 bases and J 7 bases, leaving 20 bases between the germline ends. The germline CDR1 and CDR2 sequences are SEHNR and FQNEAQ (reference sequence). There are 17 residues in the CDR3. The CDR3 region is CASSSIVGGGGNSPLHF. The DNA of the CDR3 is TGTGCCAGCAGCTCGATCGTCGGCGGGGGTGGCAATTCACCCCTCCACTTT.

This clonotype was seen a handful of times. The J gene is TRBJ2-2, the V gene TRBV7-7, with unresolved D. The CDR3 runs 14 residues. CDR1 is SSHAT, CDR2 FNYEAQ, per germline (reference sequence). The V and J ends lost 5 bases and 1 base respectively, with 8 bases between them. CDR3 region: CASSLRLNTGELFF. The CDR3 DNA reads as TGTGCCAGCAGCCTCAGGCTGAACACCGGGGAGCTGTTTTTT.

There are a few counts of this clonotype. The chain carries TRBV28 and TRBJ2-7, with D tentatively TRBD1 or TRBD2 (5 bases each). Trimming shortened V by 6 bases and J by 2 bases, and 20 bases separated the two germline ends. The length of the CDR3 is 16 residues. Germline V gene lookup returns CDR1 MDHEN and CDR2 SYDVKM. The CDR3 region is CASSPPPGTIPYEQYF. CDR3 bases: TGTGCCAGCAGCCCACCGCCCGGGACCATACCCTACGAGCAGTACTTC.

The chain has TRBV4-3 and TRBJ2-1; a possible D gene is TRBD2 (5 bases). Germline CDR1 is LGHNA and CDR2 is YSLEER. CDR3 length equals 15 residues. V lost 3 bases and J lost 10, with 19 bases in between. CDR3: CASSHYEGAPGEQFF. DNA for the CDR3: TGCGCCAGCAGCCATTACGAAGGTGCACCGGGAGAGCAGTTCTTC.

The chain recombines TRBV27 with TRBJ2-1; 9 bases are shared with TRBD1. This CDR3 is built from 15 residues. J lost 4 bases, V lost 5 bases, and 6 bases had no gene match. CDR1 and CDR2 from the germline V gene are MNHEY and SMNVEV (reference sequence). The chain's CDR3 is CASSPSTGGYNEQFF. The CDR3 DNA is TGTGCCAGCAGTCCATCGACAGGGGGGTACAATGAGCAGTTCTTC.

This clonotype was found a few times. The V call is TRBV29-1, the J call TRBJ1-1; D ambiguous. This CDR3 is built from 14 residues. CDR1 and CDR2 from the germline V gene are SQVTM and ANQGSEA. V was trimmed by 4 bases and J by 0 bases, leaving 12 bases between them. The CDR3 DNA sequence: TGCAGCGTTGCCCTTAGGGCGGTGAACACTGAAGCTTTCTTT. It encodes CSVALRAVNTEAFF.

The rearrangement joins TRBV6-1 to TRBJ2-1, with TRBD2 matching over 8 bases. Trimming removed 5 bases from V and 8 bases from J; junction bases left unmatched: 14. The CDR3 is made up of 16 amino acids. Germline-derived CDR1 and CDR2 are MNHNS and SASEGT. CDR3 bases: TGTGCCAGCAGTACCCTCAGACTAGCGTCTGGGGATGAGCAGTTCTTC. Translated: CASSTLRLASGDEQFF.

This clonotype has a handful of counts. J is TRBJ2-3 and V is TRBV27, with D possibly being TRBD1 (6 bases). V shed 2 bases and J shed 6 bases, with 12 bases lying between them. The germline V gene has CDR1 MNHEY and CDR2 SMNVEV (reference sequence). The CDR3 extends over 14 amino acids. This CDR3 reads CASSLRTARDTQYF. The CDR3 DNA reads as TGTGCCAGCAGTTTACGGACAGCTCGGGATACGCAGTATTTT.

This chain connects TRBV9 to TRBJ2-1, with 7 positions matching TRBD1. The V gene end was trimmed by 1 base and the J gene end by 3 bases; junction bases not matched to a gene: 13. Germline CDR1 reads SGDLS; CDR2 reads YYNGEE. The CDR3 covers 18 residues. DNA of the CDR3: TGTGCCAGCAGCGTACAGCAGGGGGTTTCCGCACTCTACAATGAGCAGTTCTTC. Translating it yields CASSVQQGVSALYNEQFF.

This rearrangement joins TRBV7-6 to TRBJ2-7, with 9 bases identical to TRBD1. This CDR3 has 17 residues. Looked up from germline, CDR1 is SGHVS and CDR2 is FNYEAQ. The V segment lost 2 bases and the J segment 5 bases; nucleotides outside the gene matches: 13. The chain's CDR3 is CASSLTTTGTGLHEQYF. DNA for the CDR3: TGTGCCAGCAGCTTAACTACGACCGGGACAGGGTTGCACGAGCAGTACTTC.

The genes are TRBV7-9 and TRBJ2-3, with TRBD2 identical over 12 bases. V shed 8 bases and J 0 bases; nucleotides not matched to a gene: 6. This CDR3 spans 16 amino acids. The germline V gene has CDR1 SEHNR and CDR2 FQNEAQ (reference sequence). DNA for the CDR3: TGTGCCAGCCTCAAGACTAGCGGGAGTAGCACAGATACGCAGTATTTT. Translating gives CASLKTSGSSTDTQYF.

This clonotype was observed many times. The J gene is TRBJ2-2, the V gene TRBV7-2; no definite D call. The CDR3 has 16 amino acids. The germline CDR1 and CDR2 sequences are SGHTA and FQGNSA. Trimming left V 1 base short and J 1 base short, with 10 bases between. The chain's CDR3 is CASSLGPHKNTGELFF. In DNA, the CDR3 is TGTGCCAGCAGCTTAGGGCCACATAAGAACACCGGGGAGCTGTTTTTT.